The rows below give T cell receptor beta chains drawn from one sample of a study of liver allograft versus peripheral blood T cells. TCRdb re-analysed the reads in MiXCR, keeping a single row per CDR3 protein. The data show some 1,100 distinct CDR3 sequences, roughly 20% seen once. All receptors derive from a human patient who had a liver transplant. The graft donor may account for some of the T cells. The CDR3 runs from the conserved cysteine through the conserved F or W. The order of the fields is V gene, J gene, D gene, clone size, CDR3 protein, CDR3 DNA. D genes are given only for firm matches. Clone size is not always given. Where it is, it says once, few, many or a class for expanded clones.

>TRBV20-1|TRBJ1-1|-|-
CSARDLGQDTEAFF
TGCAGTGCTAGAGATCTAGGGCAGGACACTGAAGCTTTCTTT
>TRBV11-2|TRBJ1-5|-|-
CASSHRVPITSNQPQHF
TGTGCCAGCAGCCACAGGGTGCCCATTACTAGCAATCAGCCCCAGCATTTT
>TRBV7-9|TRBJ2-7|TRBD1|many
CASSLPPAGGFYEQYF
TGTGCCAGCAGCTTACCGCCGGCAGGGGGCTTCTACGAGCAGTACTTC
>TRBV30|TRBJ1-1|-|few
CACLPTGGAGTEAFF
TGTGCCTGCTTACCGACTGGGGGCGCGGGGACTGAAGCTTTCTTT
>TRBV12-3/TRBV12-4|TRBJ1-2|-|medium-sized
CATRGGELGYTF
TGTGCCACCCGGGGTGGCGAGCTGGGCTACACCTTC
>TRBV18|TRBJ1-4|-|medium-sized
CASSPKYPTNEKLFF
TGTGCCAGCTCACCAAAGTACCCAACTAATGAAAAACTGTTTTTT
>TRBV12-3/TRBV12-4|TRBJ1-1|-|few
CASSSWTAFEAFF
TGTGCCAGCAGCTCCTGGACAGCTTTTGAAGCTTTCTTT
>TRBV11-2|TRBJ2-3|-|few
CASKRQGTDTQYF
TGTGCCAGCAAGAGACAGGGCACAGATACGCAGTATTTT
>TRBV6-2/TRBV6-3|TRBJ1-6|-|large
CASSYSRIQALNRNSPLHF
TGTGCCAGCAGTTACTCGAGGATCCAGGCCCTTAATCGGAATTCACCCCTCCACTTT
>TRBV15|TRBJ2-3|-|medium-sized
CATSSGTGDTDTQYF
TGTGCCACCAGCAGCGGGACTGGGGACACAGATACGCAGTATTTT
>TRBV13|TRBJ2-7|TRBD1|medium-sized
CASSDRGPYEQYF
TGTGCCAGCAGCGACAGGGGACCCTACGAGCAGTACTTC
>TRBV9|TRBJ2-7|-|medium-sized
CASSPRPESYEQYF
TGTGCCAGCAGCCCCCGGCCAGAGTCCTACGAGCAGTACTTC
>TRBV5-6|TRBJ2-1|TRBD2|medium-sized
CASSLEEREAYEQFF
TGTGCCAGCAGCTTGGAGGAGCGGGAGGCCTATGAGCAGTTCTTC
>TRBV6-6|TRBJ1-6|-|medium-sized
CASRPTVDNSPLHF
TGTGCCAGCAGGCCGACAGTCGATAATTCACCCCTCCACTTT
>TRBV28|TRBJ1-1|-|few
CASRPDTRTYEAFF
TGTGCCAGCAGACCGGACACCCGAACGTACGAAGCTTTCTTT
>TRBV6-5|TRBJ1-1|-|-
CASSPEVRVADAFF
TGTGCCAGCAGCCCTGAGGTCAGGGTAGCTGATGCTTTCTTT
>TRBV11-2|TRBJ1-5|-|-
CASSLWGGGQPQHF
TGTGCCAGCAGTCTGTGGGGAGGCGGGCAGCCCCAGCATTTT
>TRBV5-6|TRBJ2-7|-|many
CASSLLGGNIEQYF
TGTGCCAGCAGCTTGCTCGGGGGAAATATCGAGCAGTACTTC
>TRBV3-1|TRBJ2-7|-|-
CASSQAATDYPSYEQYF
TGTGCCAGCAGCCAAGCCGCGACAGACTACCCCTCCTACGAGCAGTACTTC
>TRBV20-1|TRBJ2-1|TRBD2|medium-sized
CSARDLLAGFDNEQFF
TGCAGTGCTAGGGATCTTCTAGCGGGGTTCGACAATGAGCAGTTCTTC
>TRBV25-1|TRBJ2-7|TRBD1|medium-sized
CASSEFGGQGTYEQYF
TGTGCCAGCAGTGAATTCGGGGGACAGGGGACCTACGAGCAGTACTTC
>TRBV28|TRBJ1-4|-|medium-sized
CASSLGATNEKLFF
TGTGCCAGCAGTTTGGGAGCAACTAATGAAAAACTGTTTTTT
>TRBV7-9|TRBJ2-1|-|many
CASSLDGNEQFF
TGTGCCAGCAGCTTAGACGGGAATGAGCAGTTCTTC
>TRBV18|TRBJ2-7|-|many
CASSPRRGAFGDEQYF
TGTGCCAGCTCACCCCGCCGGGGGGCGTTCGGCGACGAGCAGTACTTC
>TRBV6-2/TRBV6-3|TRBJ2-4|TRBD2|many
CASAGLEGNIQYF
TGTGCCAGCGCGGGACTAGAGGGAAACATTCAGTACTTC
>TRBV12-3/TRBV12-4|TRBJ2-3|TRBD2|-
CASSENAGGSADTQYF
TGTGCCAGCAGTGAAAACGCGGGAGGTTCTGCAGATACGCAGTATTTT
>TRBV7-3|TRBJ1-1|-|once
CASSSTALNEAFF
TGTGCCAGCAGCTCCACAGCTCTAAATGAAGCTTTCTTT
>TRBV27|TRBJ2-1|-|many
CASSWTLPGPNYNEQFF
TGTGCCAGCAGTTGGACCCTGCCGGGGCCGAATTACAATGAGCAGTTCTTC
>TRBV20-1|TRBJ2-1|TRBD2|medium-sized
CSATPGAGGFVEQFF
TGCAGTGCCACCCCAGGGGCGGGAGGGTTCGTTGAGCAGTTCTTC
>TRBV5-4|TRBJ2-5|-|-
CASSLVEYQETQYF
TGTGCCAGCAGCTTGGTAGAATACCAAGAGACCCAGTACTTC
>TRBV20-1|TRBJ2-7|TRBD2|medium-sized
CSARNWVAGAGSSYEQYF
TGCAGTGCTAGGAACTGGGTAGCGGGAGCGGGTTCTTCCTACGAGCAGTACTTC
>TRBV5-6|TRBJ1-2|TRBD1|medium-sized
CASSDGTGMSGYTF
TGTGCCAGCAGCGACGGGACAGGAATGAGCGGCTACACCTTC
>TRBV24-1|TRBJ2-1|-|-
CATSDLRPSSVNEQFF
TGTGCCACCAGTGATTTGAGGCCTAGCTCAGTTAATGAGCAGTTCTTC
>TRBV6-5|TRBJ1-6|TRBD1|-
CASSPDRGRYNSPLHF
TGTGCCAGCAGCCCGGACAGGGGTCGATATAATTCACCCCTCCACTTT
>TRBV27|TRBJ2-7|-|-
CASSNGAEQYF
TGTGCCAGTTCGAACGGGGCCGAGCAGTACTTC
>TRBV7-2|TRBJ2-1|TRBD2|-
CASSSLGPGLAGYNEQFF
TGTGCCAGCAGCTCTTTGGGACCGGGACTAGCGGGGTACAATGAGCAGTTCTTC
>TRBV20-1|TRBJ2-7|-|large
CSPDGSYEQYF
TGCAGTCCGGACGGATCCTACGAGCAGTACTTC
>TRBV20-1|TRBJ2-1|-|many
CSARVATYNEQFF
TGCAGTGCTAGAGTAGCGACCTACAATGAGCAGTTCTTC
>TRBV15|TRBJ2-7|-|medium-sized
CATSRESGVGSYEQYF
TGTGCCACCAGCAGAGAGTCAGGGGTGGGCTCCTACGAGCAGTACTTC
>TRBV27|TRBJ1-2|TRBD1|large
CASGDRGASPIYGYTF
TGTGCCAGCGGTGACAGGGGAGCATCTCCAATCTATGGCTACACCTTC